The T cell receptor beta chain described here comes from a study of blood T cell repertoires in COVID-19. Study-wide background: Material from acute and convalescent COVID-19 was sourced from the United States, Italy and Spain.

In the original processing: Amplification from reference gene primers served as the basis for estimated nucleated cell counts. Produced via immunoSEQ multiplex PCR; TCRdb's table is partial and in-frame only. V and J calls and clone size come straight from that table; D and trimming were deduced from the DNA. This table holds about 43,000 clones, approximately 80% found once. The germline gives CDR1 DFQATT, CDR2 SNEGSKA (reference sequence). CDR3 length: 14 amino acids. Trimming cost V 3 bases and J 4 bases; bases outside gene matches: 6. The specimen was peripheral blood. The source is a woman aged 55 to 70 with acute or convalescent COVID-19. This sequence joins TRBV20-1 and TRBJ1-1, with 9 bases lining up with TRBD1. This CDR3 reads CSASRQGVSTEAFF. The CDR3 bases are TGCAGTGCTAGTCGACAGGGGGTCTCCACTGAAGCTTTCTTT.